A selection of T cell receptor beta chains follows, all from one sample in a study of T-cell reconstitution after alpha-beta-depleted transplantation in children. TCRdb recomputed calls from the PCR reads with MiXCR, one row per CDR3 protein. This sample carries over 120,000 distinct CDR3 sequences, around 8.8% of them seen once, and the ten largest clones take around a sixth. Sequencing was performed on PBMCs, mostly from graft donor cells, taken 180 days after TCRalphabeta/CD19-depleted stem cell transplant. These receptors originate from a female patient between 2 and 15 years old who had a stem cell transplant for congenital amegakaryocytic thrombocytopenia, so the T cells may come from the graft donor. Each CDR3 is given with its conserved first and last residue. A D gene is named only where the DNA matches it firmly. Rows give clone size only sometimes, using once, few, many, or a class for an expanded clone.

v_call: TRBV11-1; clone_size: few; d_call: TRBD1; j_call: TRBJ2-1; cdr3_nt: TGTGCCAGCAGGCACCCGGGGGACAGGGAAGGCAATGAGCAGTTCTTC; cdr3_aa: CASRHPGDREGNEQFF
v_call: TRBV5-1; clone_size: -; d_call: TRBD1; j_call: TRBJ1-1; cdr3_nt: TGCGCCAGCAGCTTGGTTTCAGGGGGGGATCGCCCCACTGAAGCTTTCTTT; cdr3_aa: CASSLVSGGDRPTEAFF
v_call: TRBV5-6; clone_size: -; d_call: -; j_call: TRBJ2-7; cdr3_nt: TGTGCCATGGGCGCCGGGCCAGTCTCCTACGAGCAGTACTTC; cdr3_aa: CAMGAGPVSYEQYF
v_call: TRBV10-3; clone_size: many; d_call: TRBD1; j_call: TRBJ2-7; cdr3_nt: TGTGCCATCAGCCGACAGGGCTCCAACTACGAGCAGTACTTC; cdr3_aa: CAISRQGSNYEQYF
v_call: TRBV3-1; clone_size: many; d_call: -; j_call: TRBJ1-2; cdr3_nt: TGTGCCAGCAGCCAACTATCAGGGGACTATGGCTACACCTTC; cdr3_aa: CASSQLSGDYGYTF
v_call: TRBV28; clone_size: -; d_call: TRBD1; j_call: TRBJ2-7; cdr3_nt: TGTGCCAGCAGTTCACCGGGACAGGGGATTAGCGAGCAGTACTTC; cdr3_aa: CASSSPGQGISEQYF
v_call: TRBV7-2; clone_size: many; d_call: TRBD1; j_call: TRBJ1-5; cdr3_nt: TGTGCCAGCAGCTCAGCGACAGGGTGGAATCAGCCCCAGCATTTT; cdr3_aa: CASSSATGWNQPQHF
v_call: TRBV3-1; clone_size: many; d_call: -; j_call: TRBJ2-3; cdr3_nt: TGTGCCAGCAGCCAAGTCGGCAGCTGGGATACGCAGTATTTT; cdr3_aa: CASSQVGSWDTQYF
v_call: TRBV20-1; clone_size: -; d_call: TRBD1; j_call: TRBJ1-6; cdr3_nt: TGCAGTGCGCCCCACAGGGGTAATTCACCCCTCCACTTT; cdr3_aa: CSAPHRGNSPLHF
v_call: TRBV10-3; clone_size: many; d_call: TRBD2; j_call: TRBJ2-1; cdr3_nt: TGTGCCATCAGTGGGGGACTAGCGGGAACTTACAATGAGCAGTTCTTC; cdr3_aa: CAISGGLAGTYNEQFF
v_call: TRBV25-1; clone_size: many; d_call: TRBD2; j_call: TRBJ2-7; cdr3_nt: TGTGCCAGCAGTGTTGCGGGAGTCTACGAGCAGTACTTC; cdr3_aa: CASSVAGVYEQYF
v_call: TRBV14; clone_size: few; d_call: TRBD2; j_call: TRBJ2-3; cdr3_nt: TGTGCCAGCAGCCCTGGACTAGCTTCAGATACGCAGTATTTT; cdr3_aa: CASSPGLASDTQYF
v_call: TRBV7-2; clone_size: few; d_call: TRBD2; j_call: TRBJ2-1; cdr3_nt: TGTGCCAGCAGCTTCGTGACTAGCGGGTGGTCCATGGTCGGTGAGCAGTTCTTC; cdr3_aa: CASSFVTSGWSMVGEQFF
v_call: TRBV5-1; clone_size: -; d_call: -; j_call: TRBJ1-1; cdr3_nt: TGCGCCAGCAGGGTAGTGGGGGTGAACACTGAAGCTTTCTTT; cdr3_aa: CASRVVGVNTEAFF